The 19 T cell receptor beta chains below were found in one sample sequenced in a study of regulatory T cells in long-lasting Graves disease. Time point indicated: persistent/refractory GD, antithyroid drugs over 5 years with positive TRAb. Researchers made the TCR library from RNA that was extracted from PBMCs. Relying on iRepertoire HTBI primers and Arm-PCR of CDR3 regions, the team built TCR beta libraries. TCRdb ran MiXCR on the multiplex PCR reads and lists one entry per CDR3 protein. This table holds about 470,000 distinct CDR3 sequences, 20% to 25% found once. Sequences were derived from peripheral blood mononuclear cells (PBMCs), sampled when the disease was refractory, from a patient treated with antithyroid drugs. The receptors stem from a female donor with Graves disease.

In nucleotides, the CDR3 is TGTGCCTGGAGTAGGTTTGGAGGGCAGCCCCAGCATTTT. It encodes CAWSRFGGQPQHF. The genes are TRBV30 and TRBJ1-5; D uncertain. Trimming removed 2 bases from V and 7 bases from J, with 12 bases in between. Germline V gives CDR1 GTSNPN, CDR2 SVGIG (reference sequence). The CDR3 runs 13 residues.

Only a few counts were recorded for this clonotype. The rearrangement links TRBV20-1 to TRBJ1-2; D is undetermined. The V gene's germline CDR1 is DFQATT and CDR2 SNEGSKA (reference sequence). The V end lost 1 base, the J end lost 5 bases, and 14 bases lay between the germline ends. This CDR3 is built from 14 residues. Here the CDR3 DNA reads TGCAGTGCTAGAGTCGACAACCTCGGGTATGGCTACACCTTC. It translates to CSARVDNLGYGYTF.

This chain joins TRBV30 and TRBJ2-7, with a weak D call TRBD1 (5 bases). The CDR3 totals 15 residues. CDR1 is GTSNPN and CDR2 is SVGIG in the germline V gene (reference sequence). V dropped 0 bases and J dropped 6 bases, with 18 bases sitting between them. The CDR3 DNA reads TGTGCCTGGAGTGTAAGCCAGGGAACCGCTCGCGAGCAGTACTTC. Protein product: CAWSVSQGTAREQYF.

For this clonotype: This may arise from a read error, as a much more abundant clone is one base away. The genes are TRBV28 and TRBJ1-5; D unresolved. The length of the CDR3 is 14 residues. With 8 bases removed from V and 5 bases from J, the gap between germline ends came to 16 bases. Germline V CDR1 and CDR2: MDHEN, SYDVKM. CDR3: CASGLWREDQPQHF. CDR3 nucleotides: TGTGCCAGCGGTCTTTGGAGGGAGGATCAGCCCCAGCATTTT. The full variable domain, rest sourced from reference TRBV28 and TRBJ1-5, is DVKVTQSSRYLVKRTGEKVFLECVQDMDHENMFWYRQDPGLGLRLIYFSYDVKMKEKGDIPEGYSVSREKKERFSLILESASTNQTSMYLCASGLWREDQPQHFGDGTRLSIL.

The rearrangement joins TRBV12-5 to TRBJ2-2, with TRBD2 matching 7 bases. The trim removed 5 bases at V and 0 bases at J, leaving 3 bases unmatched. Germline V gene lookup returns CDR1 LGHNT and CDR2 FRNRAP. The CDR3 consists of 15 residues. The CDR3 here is CASGRLAANTGELFF. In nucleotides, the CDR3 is TGTGCTAGTGGTCGGCTAGCGGCGAACACCGGGGAGCTGTTTTTT.

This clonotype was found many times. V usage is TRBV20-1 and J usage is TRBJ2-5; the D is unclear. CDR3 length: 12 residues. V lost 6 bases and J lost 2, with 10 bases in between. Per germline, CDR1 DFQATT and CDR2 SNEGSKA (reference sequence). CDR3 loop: CSAAWPQETQYF. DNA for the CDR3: TGCAGTGCCGCTTGGCCTCAAGAGACCCAGTACTTC.

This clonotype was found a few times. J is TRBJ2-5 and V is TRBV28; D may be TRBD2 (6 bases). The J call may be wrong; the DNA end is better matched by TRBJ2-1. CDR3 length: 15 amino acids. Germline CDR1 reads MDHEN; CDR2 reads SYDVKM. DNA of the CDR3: TGTGCCAGCAGTACCTACTCACTAGCCCCCAATGAGCAGTTCTTC. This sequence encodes CASSTYSLAPNEQFF.

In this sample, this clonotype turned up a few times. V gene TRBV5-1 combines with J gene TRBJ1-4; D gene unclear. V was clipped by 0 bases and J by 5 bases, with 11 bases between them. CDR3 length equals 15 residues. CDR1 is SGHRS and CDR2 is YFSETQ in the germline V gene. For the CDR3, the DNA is TGCGCCAGCAGCTTGGCCGGGCAGGCGAATGAAAAACTGTTTTTT. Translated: CASSLAGQANEKLFF.

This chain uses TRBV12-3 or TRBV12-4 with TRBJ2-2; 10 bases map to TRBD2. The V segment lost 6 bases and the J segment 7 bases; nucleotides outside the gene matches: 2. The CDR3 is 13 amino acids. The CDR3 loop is CASRGLAVGELFF. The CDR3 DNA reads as TGTGCCAGCAGAGGACTAGCGGTCGGGGAGCTGTTTTTT.

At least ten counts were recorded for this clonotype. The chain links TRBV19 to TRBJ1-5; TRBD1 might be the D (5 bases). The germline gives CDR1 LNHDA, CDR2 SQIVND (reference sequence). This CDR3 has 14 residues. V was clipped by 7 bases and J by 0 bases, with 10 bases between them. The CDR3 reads CASTDRYSNQPQHF. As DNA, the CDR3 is TGTGCCAGTACAGACAGATATAGCAATCAGCCCCAGCATTTT.

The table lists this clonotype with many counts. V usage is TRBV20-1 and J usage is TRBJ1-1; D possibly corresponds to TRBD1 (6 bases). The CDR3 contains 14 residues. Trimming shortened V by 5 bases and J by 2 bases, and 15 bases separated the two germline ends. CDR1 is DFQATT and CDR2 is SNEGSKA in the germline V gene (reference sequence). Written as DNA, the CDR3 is TGCAGTGCTCGCCAATCGACAGGCAACACTGAAGCTTTCTTT. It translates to CSARQSTGNTEAFF.

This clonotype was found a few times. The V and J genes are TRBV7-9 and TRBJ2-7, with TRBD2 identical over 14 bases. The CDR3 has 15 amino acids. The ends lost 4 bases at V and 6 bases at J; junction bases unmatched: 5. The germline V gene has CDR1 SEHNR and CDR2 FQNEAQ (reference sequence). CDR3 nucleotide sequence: TGTGCCAGCAGCTCTCTGGGACTAGCGGGAGTCGAGCAGTACTTC. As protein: CASSSLGLAGVEQYF.

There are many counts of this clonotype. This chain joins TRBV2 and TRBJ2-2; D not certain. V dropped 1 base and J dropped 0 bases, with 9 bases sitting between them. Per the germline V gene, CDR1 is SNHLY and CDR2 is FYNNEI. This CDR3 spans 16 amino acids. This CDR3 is CASSEGRHTNTGELFF. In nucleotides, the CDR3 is TGTGCCAGCAGTGAAGGGCGCCACACGAACACCGGGGAGCTGTTTTTT.

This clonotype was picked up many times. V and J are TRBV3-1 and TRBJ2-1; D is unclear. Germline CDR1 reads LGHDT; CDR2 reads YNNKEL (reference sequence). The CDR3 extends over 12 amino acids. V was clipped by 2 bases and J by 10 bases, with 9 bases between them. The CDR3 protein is CASSQSLDEQFF. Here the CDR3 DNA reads TGTGCCAGCAGCCAATCCCTCGACGAGCAGTTCTTC.

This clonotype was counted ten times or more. The CDR3 DNA follows: TGTGCCAGCTCCAAGAACGGACTGGCCTACGAGCAGTACTTC. Translation: CASSKNGLAYEQYF. The genes are TRBV7-8 and TRBJ2-7, with a possible D match to TRBD2 (5 bases). This CDR3 spans 14 amino acids. The germline CDR1 and CDR2 sequences are SGHVS and FQNEAQ. The V end lost 8 bases, the J end lost 2 bases, and 16 bases lay between the germline ends.

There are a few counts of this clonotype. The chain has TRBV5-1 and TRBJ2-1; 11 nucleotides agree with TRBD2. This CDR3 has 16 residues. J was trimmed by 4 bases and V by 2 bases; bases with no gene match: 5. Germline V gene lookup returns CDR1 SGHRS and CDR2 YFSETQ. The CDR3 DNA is TGCGCCAGCAGCTTCAGTTTAGCGGGGGGGTACAATGAGCAGTTCTTC. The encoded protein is CASSFSLAGGYNEQFF.

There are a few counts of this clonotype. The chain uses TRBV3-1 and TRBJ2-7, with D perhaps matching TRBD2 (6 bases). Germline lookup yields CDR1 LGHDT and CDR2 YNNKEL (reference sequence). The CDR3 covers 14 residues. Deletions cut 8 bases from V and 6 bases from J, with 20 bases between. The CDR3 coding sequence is TGTGCCAGCGGCCGCGGGGACTTCTTGGGCGAGCAGTACTTC. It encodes CASGRGDFLGEQYF.

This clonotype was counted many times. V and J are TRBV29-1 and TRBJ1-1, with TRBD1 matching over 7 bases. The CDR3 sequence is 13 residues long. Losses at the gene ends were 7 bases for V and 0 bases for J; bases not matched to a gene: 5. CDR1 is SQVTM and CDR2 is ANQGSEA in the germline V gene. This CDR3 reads CSGTGQMNTEAFF. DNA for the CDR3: TGCAGCGGGACGGGACAGATGAACACTGAAGCTTTCTTT. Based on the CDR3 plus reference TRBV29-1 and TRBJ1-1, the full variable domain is SAVISQKPSRDICQRGTSLTIQCQVDSQVTMMFWYRQQPGQSLTLIATANQGSEATYESGFVIDKFPISRPNLTFSTLTVSNMSPEDSSIYLCSGTGQMNTEAFFGQGTRLTVV.

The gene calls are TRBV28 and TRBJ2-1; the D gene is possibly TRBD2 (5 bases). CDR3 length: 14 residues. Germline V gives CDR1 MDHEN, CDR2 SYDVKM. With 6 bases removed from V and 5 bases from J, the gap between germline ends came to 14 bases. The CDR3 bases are TGTGCCAGCAGGGGAACTATAGCGAACAATGAGCAGTTCTTC. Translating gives CASRGTIANNEQFF.